This record concerns one T cell receptor beta chain sequence. The source of the sample is a study of blood T cell repertoires in COVID-19. At the level of the study: The origin of the acute and convalescent COVID-19 samples was the United States, Italy and Spain. From T cells, B-cell-depleted T cells, or PBMCs came the material, which was cDNA or gDNA.

Per the authors' pipeline: Nucleated cell counts were estimated from reference gene primer amplification. Measured with immunoSEQ multiplex PCR; TCRdb has only the in-frame clones, and not every one. V and J calls plus clone size are reproduced from that table; the DNA served to infer D and trimming. This repertoire shows some 120,000 clones, approximately 86% found once; its top ten account for approximately 20%. V shed 6 bases and J 7 bases; nucleotides not matched to a gene: 6. Germline V gene data show CDR1 as MNHEY and CDR2 as SVGAGI. The CDR3 contains 13 residues. This rearrangement joins TRBV6-5 to TRBJ2-7; 10 bases agree with TRBD1. Sequencing input: peripheral blood. The TCR comes from a woman in her 50s who had recovered from COVID-19. The CDR3 loop is CASRETGGLEQYF. DNA of the CDR3: TGTGCCAGCAGGGAGACAGGGGGCCTTGAGCAGTACTTC.